The rows below give T cell receptor beta chains drawn from one sample of a study of T cell responses to AZD1222 COVID-19 vaccine. Sequencing was performed with immunoSEQ multiplex PCR; in TCRdb, only in-frame clones are kept and a portion is missing. Among 100,000 to 120,000 clones, about nine tenths were seen once, and the ten largest hold 2% to 3%. The sequenced sample was peripheral blood, obtained 28 days after the second AZD1222 dose. Receptors originate from an adult who received the AZD1222 COVID-19 vaccine. Each CDR3 is given with its conserved first and last residue. Each record gives: clone size, J gene, D gene, V gene, CDR3 protein, CDR3 DNA. The D gene is left open where the match is weak. Clone size, where shown, is once, few, many, or a class for clones that have expanded.

>NA|TRBJ1-5|NA|TRBV24-1
CATSDSGGPGQPQHF
TGTGCCACCAGTGATTCGGGGGGGCCAGGGCAGCCCCAGCATTTT
>few|TRBJ1-6|NA|TRBV7-2
CASSLAIRVVGSPLHF
TGTGCCAGCAGCTTAGCCATCAGGGTAGTAGGGTCACCCCTCCACTTT
>NA|TRBJ1-4|NA|TRBV4-3
CASSQDQGKDEKLFF
TGCGCCAGCAGCCAAGATCAGGGTAAGGATGAAAAACTGTTTTTT
>once|TRBJ2-3|NA|TRBV6-5
CASSYGGNQHNPQYF
TGTGCCAGCAGTTACGGTGGCAACCAGCACAATCCGCAGTATTTT
>NA|TRBJ1-1|NA|TRBV7-2
CASSLSMRYTEAFF
TGTGCCAGCAGTCTAAGTATGCGTTACACTGAAGCTTTCTTT
>NA|TRBJ2-2|NA|TRBV10-2
CASSVGGELFF
TGCGCCAGCAGTGTTGGGGGGGAGCTGTTTTTT
>NA|TRBJ2-7|TRBD1|TRBV4-2
CASRGAGTAAYEQYF
TGTGCCAGCAGGGGAGCCGGGACAGCCGCCTACGAGCAGTACTTC
>NA|TRBJ1-2|NA|TRBV7-9
CASSSTDYGYTF
TGTGCCAGCAGCTCTACAGACTATGGCTACACCTTC
>NA|TRBJ1-2|NA|TRBV3-1/TRBV3-2
CASSQLSLYGYTF
TGTGCCAGCAGCCAGCTGTCTCTCTATGGCTACACCTTC
>NA|TRBJ2-5|NA|TRBV12-3/TRBV12-4
CASSFSGETQYF
TGTGCCAGCAGTTTTTCCGGAGAGACCCAGTACTTC
>NA|TRBJ1-1|NA|TRBV4-2
CASSQAGRSNTEAFF
TGTGCCAGCAGCCAGGCCGGACGGTCGAACACTGAAGCTTTCTTT
>once|TRBJ1-2|NA|TRBV18
CASSPAEGGGYTF
TGTGCCAGCTCACCGGCCGAGGGAGGTGGCTACACCTTC
>NA|TRBJ1-2|NA|TRBV4-3
CASSQDPGSGYGYTF
TGCGCCAGCAGCCAAGACCCAGGGAGCGGCTATGGCTACACCTTC